The clone carrying this TCR beta chain has a single count. Its target is unknown. The PCR employed 60 Vbeta primers together with 13 Jbeta primers. The method was immunoSEQ multiplex PCR; TCRdb's version includes in-frame clones alone and lacks a portion of them. Of approximately 200,000 clones detected, less than 85% appear once; the ten largest clones hold 0.22%. CDR1 MNHEY and CDR2 SVGAGI come from the germline V gene. The V and J ends lost 0 bases and 5 bases respectively, with 8 bases between them. The CDR3 is 14 amino acids. This record comes from a study of cytomegalovirus exposure and HLA in healthy donors. For the study at large: Unique TCRs from HLA-typed donors, 80 million to 90 million of them, were held in an early data release. When fewer than 500 donors were genotyped, roughly four fifths of them were found to fall in the Caucasian-associated ancestry cluster. General observations from the study: A missense variant in DCLRE1C was later tied to TCR beta V- and J-gene trimming. The authors reported that TCR beta sequences could predict HLA-A and HLA-B alleles. These predictions were accurate for most subjects in the first cohort.

The genes are TRBV6-5 and TRBJ2-1; D is undetermined. This receptor was identified in a girl aged 2 to 9 in good health and CMV-seronegative. The specimen sequenced was PBMCs. CDR3 protein: CASSYSTVHNEQFF. In DNA form, the CDR3 reads TGTGCCAGCAGTTACTCTACAGTTCACAATGAGCAGTTCTTC.